The 15 T cell receptor beta chains given below trace back to one sample, sequenced in a study of T cell changes during pregnancy in multiple sclerosis (dated 2019 in TCRdb). Libraries were prepared through the immunoSEQ multiplex PCR assay. TCRdb's version of the immuneACCESS table is confined to in-frame rearrangements and falls short of the full clone set. An unresolved V gene accounts for under half of the shortfall where checked; the remainder is of unknown origin. The sample table holds tens of thousands of clones, of which around 93% were seen once. Under 2% of the sample comes from the top ten. This specimen consisted of peripheral blood, obtained after pregnancy. These receptors came from a female donor with multiple sclerosis, enrolled in a pregnancy study.

The J gene is TRBJ2-1, the V gene TRBV7-9; the D gene is possibly TRBD2 (5 bases). Trimming removed 2 bases from V and 4 bases from J, with 6 bases in between. The CDR3 totals 13 residues. Per the germline V gene, CDR1 is SEHNR and CDR2 is FQNEAQ (reference sequence). The CDR3, as DNA: TGTGCCAGCAGCTTAACGGGGTACAATGAGCAGTTCTTC. This encodes CASSLTGYNEQFF.

This clone was seen only once. The chain has TRBV2 and TRBJ2-3; D not resolved. Germline V gives CDR1 SNHLY, CDR2 FYNNEI. Trimming removed 2 bases at V and 0 bases at J, with 6 bases between. This CDR3 has 14 amino acids. The DNA of the CDR3 is TGTGCCAGCAGTGAAACACCTAGCACAGATACGCAGTATTTT. Amino acid sequence: CASSETPSTDTQYF.

This clone was seen once. This sequence joins TRBV7-2 and TRBJ1-1, with 9 positions matching TRBD1. CDR3 length: 15 residues. Germline V gene lookup returns CDR1 SGHTA and CDR2 FQGNSA. Trimming took 5 bases from V and 0 from J; bases not matched to a gene: 4. CDR3 residues: CASSLQGAMNTEAFF. The CDR3 nucleotides read TGTGCCAGCAGCCTACAGGGGGCCATGAACACTGAAGCTTTCTTT.

This clone has just a few counts. The rearrangement uses TRBV27 and TRBJ2-1; 7 bases are shared with TRBD2. Germline V gene data show CDR1 as MNHEY and CDR2 as SMNVEV (reference sequence). The CDR3 covers 12 residues. The CDR3 DNA is TGTGGCCTAGCGGTTTTTGACAATGAGCAGTTCTTC. Translated, it gives CGLAVFDNEQFF.

The rearrangement uses TRBV29-1 and TRBJ1-3, with D uncertain. Germline CDR1 reads SQVTM; CDR2 reads ANQGSEA. Deletions cut 5 bases from V and 0 bases from J, with 11 bases between. This CDR3 contains 14 residues. The CDR3 region has the DNA TGCAGCGTTCTCACCGGGGACTCTGGAAACACCATATATTTT. It codes for CSVLTGDSGNTIYF.

The chain recombines TRBV13 with TRBJ2-7, with TRBD2 identical over 10 bases. This CDR3 has 16 amino acids. CDR1 and CDR2 from the germline V gene are PRHDT and FYEKMQ (reference sequence). The ends lost 6 bases at V and 0 bases at J; junction bases unmatched: 8. The CDR3 loop reads CASREARTSGSYEQYF. CDR3 bases: TGTGCCAGCAGGGAGGCTCGGACTAGCGGCTCCTACGAGCAGTACTTC.

This clone was picked up one time. The V and J genes are TRBV11-2 and TRBJ2-1; 12 positions match TRBD2. Germline V gene sequence: CDR1 SGHAT, CDR2 FQNNGV. The length of the CDR3 is 17 residues. The ends lost 4 bases at V and 7 bases at J; junction bases unmatched: 11. CDR3 protein: CASSSGGLAGGCNEQFF. The CDR3, as DNA: TGTGCCAGCAGCTCGGGGGGGCTAGCGGGAGGGTGTAATGAGCAGTTCTTC.

The rearrangement joins TRBV6-5 to TRBJ1-6; no firm D call. V lost 2 bases to trimming and J lost 8 bases, with 7 bases between them. The CDR3 is 13 amino acids. Germline V gives CDR1 MNHEY, CDR2 SVGAGI. The CDR3 DNA reads as TGTGCCAGCAGTTACGACAACCATTCACCCCTCCACTTT. It specifies CASSYDNHSPLHF.

The V call is TRBV5-1, the J call TRBJ1-1, with 10 bases aligning to TRBD1. This CDR3 has 15 amino acids. Germline V gives CDR1 SGHRS, CDR2 YFSETQ. With 4 bases clipped from V and 10 bases from J, the junction kept 13 bases outside the gene matches. The CDR3 is CASSRDPGQGSGAFF. In DNA, the CDR3 is TGCGCCAGCAGCCGCGACCCGGGACAGGGGTCTGGAGCTTTCTTT.

The chain couples TRBV4-1 to TRBJ1-6, with 8 bases lining up with TRBD1. The J segment lost 6 bases and the V segment lost 0 bases, leaving 7 bases of the junction unmatched. The CDR3 covers 17 residues. Germline lookup yields CDR1 MGHRA and CDR2 YSYEKL. The CDR3 sequence is CASSQDSTGGINSPLHF. CDR3 in DNA: TGCGCCAGCAGCCAAGATTCTACAGGGGGTATTAATTCACCCCTCCACTTT.

The chain links TRBV27 to TRBJ1-1; D is perhaps TRBD1 (5 bases). The germline V gene has CDR1 MNHEY and CDR2 SMNVEV (reference sequence). The CDR3 sequence is 14 residues long. V lost 3 bases and J 0 bases, leaving 8 bases between the germline ends. The CDR3 spells CASSLTVMNTEAFF. For the CDR3, the DNA is TGTGCCAGCAGTTTGACAGTTATGAACACTGAAGCTTTCTTT.

The chain is built from TRBV6-6 and TRBJ2-5; D possibly corresponds to TRBD2 (5 bases). V was shortened by 4 bases and J by 6 bases, with 21 bases between the two germline ends. The CDR3 is made up of 16 amino acids. The germline gives CDR1 MNHNY, CDR2 SVGAGI (reference sequence). Here the CDR3 reads CASSFSQTGSAKTQYF. Here the CDR3 DNA reads TGTGCCAGCAGTTTCTCCCAGACGGGGTCGGCGAAGACCCAGTACTTC.

J is TRBJ1-1 and V is TRBV6-1, with TRBD1 identical over 7 bases. The CDR3 is 14 amino acids. CDR1 and CDR2 (germline): MNHNS, SASEGT. Unmatched junction bases numbered 10, after V lost 7 bases and J lost 5 bases. CDR3 coding DNA: TGTGCCAGCACGGAGTACAGGGGTCGAACTGAAGCTTTCTTT. Translated, it gives CASTEYRGRTEAFF.

This chain links TRBV13 with TRBJ2-1; D might be TRBD2 (5 bases). The V gene lost 0 bases and the J gene lost 7 bases, with 25 bases spanning the gap. Germline lookup yields CDR1 PRHDT and CDR2 FYEKMQ (reference sequence). The CDR3 has 19 residues. DNA for the CDR3: TGTGCCAGCAGCTTAGGCCCTACTAAGCAGCGGTCTAAAAGAAATGAGCAGTTCTTC. This codes for CASSLGPTKQRSKRNEQFF.

The V and J genes are TRBV11-3 and TRBJ2-5; D may be TRBD1 (6 bases). V gave up 6 bases and J gave up 3 bases, with 8 bases separating them. Per germline, CDR1 SGHNT and CDR2 YENEEA. The CDR3 spans 12 residues. CDR3 DNA: TGTGCCAGCAGGAGGACAGAAGAGACCCAGTACTTC. As protein: CASRRTEETQYF.